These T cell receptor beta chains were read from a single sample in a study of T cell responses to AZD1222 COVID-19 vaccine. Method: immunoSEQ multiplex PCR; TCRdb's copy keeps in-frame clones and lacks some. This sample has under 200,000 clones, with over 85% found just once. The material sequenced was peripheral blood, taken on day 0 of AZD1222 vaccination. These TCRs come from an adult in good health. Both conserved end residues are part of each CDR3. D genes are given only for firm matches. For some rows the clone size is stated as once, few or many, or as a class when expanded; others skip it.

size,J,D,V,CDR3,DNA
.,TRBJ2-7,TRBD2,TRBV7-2,CASSTGLAGGIYEQYF,TGTGCCAGCAGCACAGGCTTAGCGGGAGGTATCTACGAGCAGTACTTC
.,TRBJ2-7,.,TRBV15,CATSRAPQGPLFYEQYF,TGTGCCACCAGCAGAGCGCCACAGGGACCCCTCTTCTACGAGCAGTACTTC
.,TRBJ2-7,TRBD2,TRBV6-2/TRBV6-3,CASSYRGGLARDYEQYF,TGTGCCAGCAGTTATCGAGGGGGACTAGCGAGGGACTACGAGCAGTACTTC
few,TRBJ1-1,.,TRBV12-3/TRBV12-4,CASRPHRARAFF,TGTGCCAGCAGGCCTCACAGGGCTCGGGCTTTCTTT
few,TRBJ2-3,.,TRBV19,CASFMRARTDTQYF,TGTGCCAGTTTCATGAGGGCACGCACAGATACGCAGTATTTT
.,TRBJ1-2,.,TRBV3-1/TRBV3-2,CASSHDNNGYTF,TGTGCCAGCAGCCACGACAACAATGGCTACACCTTC
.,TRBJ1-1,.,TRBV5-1,CASSLGGLRADTEAFF,TGCGCCAGCAGCTTGGGGGGCTTGAGGGCCGACACTGAAGCTTTCTTT
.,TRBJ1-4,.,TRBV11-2,CASSFVTNEKLFF,TGTGCCAGCAGCTTCGTAACTAATGAAAAACTGTTTTTT
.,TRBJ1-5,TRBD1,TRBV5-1,CASSQDRGGQPQHF,TGCGCCAGCAGCCAGGACAGGGGGGGACAGCCCCAGCATTTT
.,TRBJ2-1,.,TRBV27,CASSGPVPNEQFF,TGTGCCAGCAGTGGCCCGGTCCCCAATGAGCAGTTCTTC
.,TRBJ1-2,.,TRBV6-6,CASSFVQGSVHGYTF,TGTGCCAGCAGTTTCGTACAGGGCTCAGTTCACGGCTACACCTTC
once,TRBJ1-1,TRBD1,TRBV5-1,CASSRDSMNTEAFF,TGCGCCAGCAGCCGGGACAGCATGAACACTGAAGCTTTCTTT
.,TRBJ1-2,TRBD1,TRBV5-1,CASSTGQGFLSGYTF,TGCGCCAGCAGCACGGGACAGGGCTTTTTGTCTGGCTACACCTTC
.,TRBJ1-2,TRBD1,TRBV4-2,CASSQPPGGPLANYGYTF,TGTGCCAGCAGCCAACCTCCAGGGGGACCGTTAGCTAACTATGGCTACACCTTC
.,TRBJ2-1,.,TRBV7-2,CASSLARTVNRQFF,TGTGCCAGCAGCTTAGCCCGGACAGTGAATAGGCAGTTCTTC
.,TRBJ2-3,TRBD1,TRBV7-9,CASPPSNRGESTDTQYF,TGTGCCAGTCCGCCATCGAACAGGGGGGAATCCACAGATACGCAGTATTTT
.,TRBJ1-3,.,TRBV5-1,CASRYSTLAGNTIYF,TGCGCCAGCAGATACTCTACATTGGCTGGAAACACCATATATTTT
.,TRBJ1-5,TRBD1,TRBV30,CAWDRGSQPQHF,TGTGCCTGGGACAGGGGGTCCCAGCCCCAGCATTTT
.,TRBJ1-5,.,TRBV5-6,CASSLGAVSNQPQHF,TGTGCCAGCAGCCTTGGGGCGGTCAGCAATCAGCCCCAGCATTTT
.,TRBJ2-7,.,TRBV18,CASSPPGQGPTYEQYF,TGTGCCAGCTCACCACCGGGGCAGGGCCCCACCTACGAGCAGTACTTC
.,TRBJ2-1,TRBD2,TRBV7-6,CASSPGLAVTNEQFF,TGTGCCAGCAGCCCAGGACTAGCGGTTACGAATGAGCAGTTCTTC
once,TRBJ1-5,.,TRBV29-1,CSVARGSNQPQHF,TGCAGCGTTGCTCGGGGAAGCAATCAGCCCCAGCATTTT
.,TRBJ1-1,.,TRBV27,CASSLVGQRRTEAFF,TGTGCCAGCAGTTTAGTCGGACAGAGGCGCACTGAAGCTTTCTTT
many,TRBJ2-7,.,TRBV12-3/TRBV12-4,CASSPHTGNEQYF,TGTGCCAGCAGTCCACATACAGGGAACGAGCAGTACTTC
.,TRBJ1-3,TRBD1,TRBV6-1,CASSVSDRGTLGNTIYF,TGTGCCAGCAGTGTATCGGACAGGGGAACTTTAGGAAACACCATATATTTT
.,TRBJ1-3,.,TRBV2,CASSVYRTAGNTIYF,TGTGCCAGCAGTGTTTATAGGACAGCCGGAAACACCATATATTTT
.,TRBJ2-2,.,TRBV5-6,CASSLEGSPNTGELFF,TGTGCCAGCAGCTTGGAGGGTAGCCCGAACACCGGGGAGCTGTTTTTT
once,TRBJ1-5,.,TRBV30,CAWSGGSNQPQHF,TGTGCCTGGTCGGGGGGTTCCAATCAGCCCCAGCATTTT
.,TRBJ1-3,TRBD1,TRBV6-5,CASSSQGAGNTIYF,TGTGCCAGCAGTTCCCAGGGGGCTGGAAACACCATATATTTT
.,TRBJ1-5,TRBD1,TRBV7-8,CASSHDRGQPQHF,TGTGCCAGCAGCCACGACAGGGGTCAGCCCCAGCATTTT
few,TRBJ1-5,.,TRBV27,CASSQWGTYQPQHF,TGTGCCAGCAGTCAATGGGGTACCTATCAGCCCCAGCATTTT
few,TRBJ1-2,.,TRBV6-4,CASSRGDGTMYGYTF,TGTGCCAGCAGTAGAGGGGACGGCACTATGTATGGCTACACCTTC
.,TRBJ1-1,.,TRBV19,CASSMQPGTEAFF,TGTGCCAGTAGTATGCAGCCGGGGACTGAAGCTTTCTTT
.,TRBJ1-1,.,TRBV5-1,CASSTGQNTEAFF,TGCGCCAGCAGCACTGGACAGAACACTGAAGCTTTCTTT
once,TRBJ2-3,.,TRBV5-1,CASSLDGIHTQYF,TGCGCCAGCAGCTTGGACGGAATTCATACGCAGTATTTT
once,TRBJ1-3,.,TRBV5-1,CASSLGTASGNTIYF,TGCGCCAGCAGCTTAGGGACGGCCTCTGGAAACACCATATATTTT
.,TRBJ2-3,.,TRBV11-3,CASSLGASTDTQYF,TGTGCCAGCAGCTTAGGCGCAAGCACAGATACGCAGTATTTT
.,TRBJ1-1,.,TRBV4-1,CASSPIELHPNTEAFF,TGCGCCAGCAGCCCGATCGAGTTACACCCGAACACTGAAGCTTTCTTT
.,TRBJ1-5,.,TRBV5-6,CASSLGAELGQPQHF,TGTGCCAGCAGCCTGGGGGCAGAACTGGGTCAGCCCCAGCATTTT
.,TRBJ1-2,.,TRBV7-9,CASSPRGGALRGYTF,TGTGCCAGCAGCCCACGAGGGGGGGCCCTAAGGGGCTACACCTTC
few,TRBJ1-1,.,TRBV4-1,CASSQAPGGGQAEAFF,TGCGCCAGCAGCCAAGCACCCGGCGGGGGGCAAGCTGAAGCTTTCTTT